What follows are 6 T cell receptor beta chains derived from one specimen sequenced in a study of vaccination and CD4 T cells after COVID-19. For these receptors, no antigen is known. As for treatment: approximately 9-day PBMC culture with coronavirus spike peptide pools or control peptides (ViraFEST assay). The Oncomine TCR Beta short-read assay was applied to DNA of cultured CD4+ T cells. MiXCR was run by TCRdb on the PCR reads, yielding one entry per CDR3 protein. The sample lists about 14,000 distinct CDR3 sequences; around 53% were seen once. The specimen was CD4+ T cells from blood, cultured in vitro, collected before SARS-CoV-2 vaccination. Receptors were obtained from a human donor who had recovered from COVID-19.

This chain joins TRBV6-1 and TRBJ1-5; 10 positions agree with TRBD1. Trimming took 6 bases from V and 2 from J; bases not matched to a gene: 7. The CDR3 covers 16 residues. Germline V gives CDR1 MNHNS, CDR2 SASEGT. CDR3 residues: CASRMGGTGGNQPQHF. For the CDR3, the DNA is TGTGCCAGCAGAATGGGCGGGACAGGGGGCAATCAGCCCCAGCATTTT.

This clonotype showed up just a few times. This chain uses TRBV20-1 with TRBJ1-5, with a possible D match to TRBD1 (6 bases). The CDR3 length is 13 residues. Germline V CDR1 and CDR2: DFQATT, SNEGSKA (reference sequence). V lost 3 bases and J 6 bases, leaving 12 bases between the germline ends. CDR3 region: CSASGGGGQPQHF. DNA for the CDR3: TGCAGTGCTAGCGGGGGAGGGGGTCAGCCCCAGCATTTT.

This rearrangement joins TRBV11-3 to TRBJ1-4; D is unclear. V shed 4 bases and J shed 6 bases, with 6 bases lying between them. Germline CDR1 SGHNT, CDR2 YENEEA. This CDR3 is built from 12 residues. The CDR3 reads CASSSNDEKLFF. The CDR3 DNA sequence: TGTGCCAGCAGCTCCAATGATGAAAAACTGTTTTTT.

Only a few counts were recorded for this clonotype. This chain connects TRBV6-5 to TRBJ1-5; D gene ambiguous. The CDR3 loop spans 17 amino acids. V lost 2 bases and J lost 7, with 21 bases in between. The germline CDR1 and CDR2 sequences are MNHEY and SVGAGI. CDR3: CASSYIDNPPFGQPQHF. The CDR3, as DNA: TGTGCCAGCAGTTACATAGACAACCCGCCATTTGGGCAGCCCCAGCATTTT.

This clonotype was observed a handful of times. The DNA for the CDR3 is TGCAGTGCTATGCCGTCCGGGGCTGGAAACACCATATATTTT. It is translated as CSAMPSGAGNTIYF. The J gene is TRBJ1-3, the V gene TRBV20-1, with D unresolved. Germline CDR1 and CDR2: DFQATT and SNEGSKA (reference sequence). This CDR3 has 14 residues. V dropped 4 bases and J dropped 2 bases, with 12 bases sitting between them.

In this sample, this clonotype turned up once. The V gene is TRBV6-2 or TRBV6-3, the J gene TRBJ1-1, with D possibly being TRBD1 (5 bases). The V gene lost 5 bases and the J gene lost 5 bases, with 24 bases spanning the gap. In germline, CDR1 is MNHEY, CDR2 SVGEGT. This CDR3 has 17 residues. The CDR3 sequence is CASSLWKGLITWTEAFF. The DNA of the CDR3 is TGTGCCAGCAGTCTCTGGAAGGGGCTGATTACGTGGACTGAAGCTTTCTTT.